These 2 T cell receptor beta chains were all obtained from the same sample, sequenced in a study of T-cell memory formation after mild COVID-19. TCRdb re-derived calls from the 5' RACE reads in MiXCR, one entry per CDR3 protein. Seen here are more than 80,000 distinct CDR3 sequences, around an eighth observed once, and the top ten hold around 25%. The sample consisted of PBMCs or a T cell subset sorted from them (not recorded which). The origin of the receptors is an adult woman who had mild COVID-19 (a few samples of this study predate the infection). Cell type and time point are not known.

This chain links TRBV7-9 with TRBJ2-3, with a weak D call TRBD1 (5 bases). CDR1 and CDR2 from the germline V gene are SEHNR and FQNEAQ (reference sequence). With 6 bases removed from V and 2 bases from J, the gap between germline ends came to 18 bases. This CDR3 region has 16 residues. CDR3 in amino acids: CASSSSFADTTDTQYF. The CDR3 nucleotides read TGTGCCAGCAGTTCGTCTTTCGCGGACACCACAGATACGCAGTATTTT.

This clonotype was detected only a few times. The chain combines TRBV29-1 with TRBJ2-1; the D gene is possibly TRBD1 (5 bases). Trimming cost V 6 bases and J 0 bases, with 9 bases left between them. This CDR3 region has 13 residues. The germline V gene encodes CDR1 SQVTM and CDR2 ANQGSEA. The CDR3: CSVGRLSYNEQFF. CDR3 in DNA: TGCAGCGTGGGGCGGCTCTCCTACAATGAGCAGTTCTTC.